What follows describes a single T cell receptor (beta chain). The data belong to a study of blood T cell repertoires in COVID-19. Background on the study: T cells, B-cell-depleted T cells, or PBMCs supplied cDNA or gDNA.

CDR3 size: 15 residues. V was pared by 3 bases and J by 1 base, with 13 bases between. Germline CDR1 MDHEN, CDR2 SYDVKM. Clones were sequenced by immunoSEQ multiplex PCR, and TCRdb holds only the in-frame ones, with some missing. The sample records about 200,000 clones, 70% to 90% being singletons. The chain recombines TRBV28 with TRBJ2-7; D gene ambiguous. The sequence came from a middle-aged woman in a cohort exposed to, infected with or recovered from COVID-19 (not recorded which). Input material: PBMCs or T cells enriched from blood (not recorded which). CDR3 region: CASSLSLSSSYEQYF. Written as DNA, the CDR3 is TGTGCCAGCAGTTTGTCCCTCAGTTCGTCCTACGAGCAGTACTTC.